This TCR beta chain was captured by sequencing in a study of cytomegalovirus exposure and HLA in healthy donors. Findings and caveats of the study: Reportedly, diagnosis of cytomegalovirus status by the classifier showed high specificity and sensitivity. Under in vitro conditions, a few CMV-associated chains were confirmed as specific for CMV antigens.

Vbeta (60) and Jbeta (13) primers were used in the PCR. Assay: immunoSEQ multiplex PCR; the TCRdb copy retains only in-frame clones and omits some. The sample lists under 150,000 clones, 82% occurring once. Notes on this clone: The target antigen is unknown.

With 5 bases removed from V and 9 bases from J, the gap between germline ends came to 14 bases. This CDR3 region has 14 residues. Looked up from germline, CDR1 is SGHTA and CDR2 is FQGTGA. The TCR sequence derives from a male donor in good health and CMV-seronegative. This rearrangement joins TRBV7-3 to TRBJ1-6; D remains ambiguous. Sequenced input: PBMCs. CDR3 nucleotides: TGTGCCAGCAGCCCGCGGGGATTCGGTTCACCCCTCCACTTT. Translation: CASSPRGFGSPLHF.